The 27 T cell receptor beta chains below all came from one sample that was sequenced in a study of radiotherapy plus CTLA-4 blockade in lung cancer. Sequencing was performed with immunoSEQ multiplex PCR; in TCRdb, only in-frame clones are kept and a portion is missing. The table includes around 72,000 clones, roughly 80% detected once. Material: peripheral blood, obtained from a patient treated with radiotherapy plus ipilimumab. The receptors derive from a human donor with non-small cell lung cancer who had a complete response to radiotherapy plus ipilimumab.

This chain joins TRBV7-2 and TRBJ1-1; TRBD1 matches at 7 bases. After removal of 3 bases from V and 4 bases from J, the junction contained 5 bases not matched to a gene. Germline V gene data show CDR1 as SGHTA and CDR2 as FQGNSA. The CDR3 loop spans 14 amino acids. The CDR3 reads CASSFTSGGTEAFF. The CDR3 DNA reads as TGTGCCAGCAGCTTCACCTCAGGGGGCACTGAAGCTTTCTTT.

This sequence joins TRBV2 and TRBJ1-1, with TRBD1 as a possible D gene (5 bases). Per germline, CDR1 SNHLY and CDR2 FYNNEI. This CDR3 is built from 12 residues. V was clipped by 6 bases and J by 6 bases, with 11 bases between them. CDR3 in amino acids: CASRRDSAEAFF. The CDR3 DNA follows: TGTGCCAGCAGGCGAGACAGCGCTGAAGCTTTCTTT.

CDR3 residues: CASSLGRTGEYEQYF. The CDR3 DNA follows: TGTGCCAGCAGCTTAGGAAGGACAGGGGAGTACGAGCAGTACTTC. This sequence joins TRBV11-1 and TRBJ2-7; 9 nucleotides line up with TRBD1. CDR3 size: 15 residues. J gave up 4 bases and V 1 base, and 5 bases lay outside the gene matches. CDR1 SGHAT and CDR2 FQDESV come from the germline V gene (reference sequence).

This clone has only a few counts. The J gene is TRBJ2-7, the V gene TRBV16; D possibly corresponds to TRBD1 (6 bases). The V end was cut by 5 bases, the J end by 5 bases, with 13 bases between. Germline CDR1 is KGHSY and CDR2 is FQNENV. CDR3 length equals 13 residues. CDR3 sequence: CASSSYRDNEQYF. Written as DNA, the CDR3 is TGTGCCAGCAGCTCATACCGGGACAACGAGCAGTACTTC. The full variable domain, its missing parts supplied by reference TRBV16 and TRBJ2-7, is GEEVAQTPKHLVRGEGQKAKLYCAPIKGHSYVFWYQQVLKNEFKFLISFQNENVFDETGMPKERFSAKCLPNSPCSLEIQATKLEDSAVYFCASSSYRDNEQYFGPGTRLTVT.

The chain has TRBV7-2 and TRBJ2-7, with 10 bases that match TRBD2. With V trimmed by 0 bases and J by 4 bases, 3 bases remained unmatched. The CDR3 spans 15 residues. Germline V gene sequence: CDR1 SGHTA, CDR2 FQGNSA. The CDR3 DNA sequence: TGTGCCAGCAGCTTAGCTAGCGGGGGGTCTTACGAGCAGTACTTC. Protein sequence: CASSLASGGSYEQYF.

The CDR3 DNA reads as TGTGCCACCAGCAGAGCCTACGGGGGGGTCCAAGAGACCCAGTACTTC. Its translation: CATSRAYGGVQETQYF. J is TRBJ2-5 and V is TRBV15, with 8 bases that match TRBD2. Germline values: CDR1 LNHNV, CDR2 YYDKDF (reference sequence). The CDR3 totals 16 residues. J was trimmed by 1 base and V by 1 base; bases with no gene match: 5.

The gene calls are TRBV7-6 and TRBJ1-4; D not resolved. Germline CDR1 and CDR2: SGHVS and FNYEAQ. The CDR3 is 14 residues long. Trimming removed 5 bases from V and 6 bases from J, with 13 bases in between. The CDR3 DNA reads TGTGCCAGCAGCGTCGGGCGGCTAGATGAAAAACTGTTTTTT. This gives the protein CASSVGRLDEKLFF.

The chain joins TRBV9 to TRBJ2-5; D may be TRBD2 (5 bases). This CDR3 has 14 residues. Trimming removed 3 bases at V and 0 bases at J, with 9 bases between. CDR1 SGDLS and CDR2 YYNGEE come from the germline V gene. CDR3 protein: CASSAGSYQETQYF. CDR3 sequence (DNA): TGTGCCAGCAGCGCGGGGTCATACCAAGAGACCCAGTACTTC.

The rearrangement uses TRBV4-1 and TRBJ2-4, with TRBD1 identical over 7 bases. Germline V gene lookup returns CDR1 MGHRA and CDR2 YSYEKL. The CDR3 is 17 amino acids. Losses at the gene ends were 1 base for V and 0 bases for J; bases not matched to a gene: 6. DNA of the CDR3: TGCGCCAGCAGCCAAGGATCACAGGGGCTAGCCAAAAACATTCAGTACTTC. It specifies CASSQGSQGLAKNIQYF.

The V gene is TRBV7-2, the J gene TRBJ1-5; TRBD1 is a possible D gene (5 bases). V lost 4 bases to trimming and J lost 5 bases, with 9 bases between them. Germline V gives CDR1 SGHTA, CDR2 FQGNSA. The length of the CDR3 is 13 residues. The CDR3 loop reads CASSSDSYQPQHF. In nucleotides, the CDR3 is TGTGCCAGCAGCTCAGACAGTTATCAGCCCCAGCATTTT.

This chain connects TRBV7-9 to TRBJ2-5; D is possibly TRBD1 or TRBD2 (5 bases each). CDR3 length equals 13 residues. Germline CDR1 and CDR2: SEHNR and FQNEAQ (reference sequence). With 5 bases removed from V and 7 bases from J, the gap between germline ends came to 14 bases. DNA for the CDR3: TGTGCCAGCAGCCCCCACGAGGGACGGACCCAGTACTTC. Encoded protein: CASSPHEGRTQYF.

A few counts support this clone. CDR3 amino acids: CAWGGGDGGEKLFF. CDR3 DNA: TGTGCCTGGGGTGGAGGGGACGGCGGTGAAAAACTGTTTTTT. The chain employs TRBV30 and TRBJ1-4; tentative D call: TRBD1 (5 bases). V was cut by 5 bases and J by 7 bases, with 17 bases left in between. CDR1 and CDR2 from the germline V gene are GTSNPN and SVGIG (reference sequence). The CDR3 has 14 residues.

The chain uses TRBV7-2 and TRBJ1-3; weak D call: TRBD1 (5 bases). The CDR3 runs to 14 residues. Germline CDR1 SGHTA, CDR2 FQGNSA. V was trimmed by 1 base and J by 3 bases, leaving 7 bases between them. CDR3 sequence reads: CASSLDRLGNTIYF. CDR3 DNA: TGTGCCAGCAGCTTAGACAGGCTTGGAAACACCATATATTTT.

This rearrangement joins TRBV20-1 to TRBJ2-1; D might be TRBD1 (5 bases). V dropped 3 bases and J dropped 10 bases, with 10 bases sitting between them. The CDR3 loop spans 11 amino acids. Germline V lookup: CDR1 DFQATT, CDR2 SNEGSKA (reference sequence). DNA for the CDR3: TGCAGTGCTAGGGGGCCCAGCGAGCAGTTCTTC. This gives the protein CSARGPSEQFF.

The CDR3 here is CASSQDPGVLNYGYTF. The CDR3 nucleotides read TGCGCCAGCAGCCAAGACCCAGGGGTGTTGAACTATGGCTACACCTTC. The chain joins TRBV4-3 to TRBJ1-2; D is perhaps TRBD1 (6 bases). V was shortened by 0 bases and J by 2 bases, with 13 bases between the two germline ends. There are 16 residues in the CDR3. Germline values: CDR1 LGHNA, CDR2 YSLEER.

V and J are TRBV9 and TRBJ1-1, with D uncertain. Trimming took off 0 bases at V and 2 bases at J, with 14 bases between the two ends. The CDR3 covers 16 residues. Germline CDR1 is SGDLS and CDR2 is YYNGEE. The CDR3 sequence: CASSVEFNALNTEAFF. The CDR3 DNA follows: TGTGCCAGCAGCGTAGAATTTAACGCTTTAAACACTGAAGCTTTCTTT.

The chain carries TRBV6-6 and TRBJ1-5, with D perhaps matching TRBD1 (6 bases). The CDR3 is 14 amino acids. Trimming took off 5 bases at V and 7 bases at J, with 15 bases between the two ends. Germline V gives CDR1 MNHNY, CDR2 SVGAGI (reference sequence). Here the CDR3 reads CASSETGAEQPQHF. DNA for the CDR3: TGTGCCAGCAGTGAGACGGGGGCGGAACAGCCCCAGCATTTT.

The gene calls are TRBV10-3 and TRBJ1-1; 7 nucleotides agree with TRBD1. This CDR3 has 14 amino acids. The V gene end was trimmed by 6 bases and the J gene end by 10 bases; junction bases not matched to a gene: 14. CDR1 and CDR2 from the germline V gene are ENHRY and SYGVKD. The CDR3 sequence is CAIRETGSDSRAFF. The CDR3 nucleotides are TGTGCCATCAGGGAGACAGGGTCGGATAGTCGAGCTTTCTTT.

V gene TRBV4-3 combines with J gene TRBJ2-4, with D perhaps TRBD2 (5 bases). Trimming removed 0 bases at V and 1 base at J, with 10 bases between. This CDR3 spans 16 amino acids. CDR1 and CDR2 from the germline V gene are LGHNA and YSLEER. The CDR3 region is CASSQDLGGAKNIQYF. The CDR3 nucleotides read TGCGCCAGCAGCCAAGATCTGGGCGGGGCCAAAAACATTCAGTACTTC.

The chain uses TRBV7-2 and TRBJ1-4; D remains ambiguous. The CDR3 contains 15 residues. Trimming removed 0 bases at V and 0 bases at J, with 5 bases between. Germline assignment: CDR1 SGHTA and CDR2 FQGNSA. The CDR3 region is CASSLAGATNEKLFF. The CDR3, as DNA: TGTGCCAGCAGCTTAGCTGGGGCAACTAATGAAAAACTGTTTTTT.

The chain joins TRBV5-5 to TRBJ1-1; D not resolved. V was shortened by 1 base and J by 7 bases, with 8 bases between the two germline ends. The CDR3 runs 12 residues. Germline V CDR1 and CDR2: SGHKS, YYEKEE (reference sequence). CDR3 region: CASSLLGNEAFF. The CDR3 DNA sequence: TGTGCCAGCAGCTTGCTCGGAAATGAAGCTTTCTTT.

The V gene is TRBV29-1, the J gene TRBJ2-7, with 7 bases fitting TRBD1. The germline CDR1 and CDR2 sequences are SQVTM and ANQGSEA. The trim removed 4 bases at V and 5 bases at J, leaving 8 bases unmatched. The CDR3 totals 13 residues. The chain's CDR3 is CSVAGQAQDEQYF. The CDR3 bases are TGCAGCGTTGCCGGACAGGCGCAGGACGAGCAGTACTTC.

The chain links TRBV19 to TRBJ1-3, with a possible D match to TRBD1 (5 bases). The V and J ends lost 3 bases and 3 bases respectively, with 9 bases between them. Germline V gene sequence: CDR1 LNHDA, CDR2 SQIVND (reference sequence). This CDR3 contains 14 residues. This chain's CDR3 is CASSIGGNGNTIYF. The CDR3 nucleotides are TGTGCCAGTAGTATCGGGGGGAATGGAAACACCATATATTTT.

The V gene is TRBV7-9, the J gene TRBJ2-5; 12 bases are shared with TRBD1. This CDR3 has 13 residues. J gave up 4 bases and V 8 bases, and 2 bases lay outside the gene matches. CDR1 and CDR2 from the germline V gene are SEHNR and FQNEAQ (reference sequence). For the CDR3, the DNA is TGTGCCAGCGGGACAGGGGGCATAGAGACCCAGTACTTC. Protein sequence: CASGTGGIETQYF.

The V gene is TRBV5-1, the J gene TRBJ1-2; possibly TRBD1 for D (5 bases). The CDR3 has 15 amino acids. Germline CDR1 and CDR2: SGHRS and YFSETQ. V was clipped by 3 bases and J by 9 bases, with 21 bases between them. CDR3 DNA sequence: TGCGCCAGCAGCTACTCCCAGGGATCCCTCGTAAGCTACACCTTC. Translation gives CASSYSQGSLVSYTF.

This chain uses TRBV2 with TRBJ2-1; no definite D call. V was trimmed by 6 bases and J by 3 bases, leaving 9 bases between them. Per the germline V gene, CDR1 is SNHLY and CDR2 is FYNNEI. CDR3 length: 13 amino acids. The CDR3 is CASSPESYNEQFF. The CDR3, as DNA: TGTGCCAGCAGCCCAGAGAGCTACAATGAGCAGTTCTTC.

The V and J genes are TRBV12-5 and TRBJ1-2; D not certain. Germline V gives CDR1 LGHNT, CDR2 FRNRAP. The CDR3 runs to 18 residues. Trimming shortened V by 2 bases and J by 8 bases, and 27 bases separated the two germline ends. CDR3: CASGLPTDTEIGRRGYTF. DNA of the CDR3: TGTGCTAGTGGTTTGCCTACCGATACAGAGATAGGTCGACGCGGCTACACCTTC.